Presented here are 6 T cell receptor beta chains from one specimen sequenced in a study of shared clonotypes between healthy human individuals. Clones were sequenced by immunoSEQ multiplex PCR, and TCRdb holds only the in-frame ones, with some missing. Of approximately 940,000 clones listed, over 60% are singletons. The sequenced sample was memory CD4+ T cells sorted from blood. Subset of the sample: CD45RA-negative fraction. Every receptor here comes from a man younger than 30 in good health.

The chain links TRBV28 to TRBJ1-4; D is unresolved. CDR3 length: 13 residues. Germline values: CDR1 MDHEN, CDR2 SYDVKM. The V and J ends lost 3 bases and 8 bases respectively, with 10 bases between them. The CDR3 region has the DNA TGTGCCAGCAGTTTCCGAAGGTGGGAAAAACTGTTTTTT. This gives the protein CASSFRRWEKLFF.

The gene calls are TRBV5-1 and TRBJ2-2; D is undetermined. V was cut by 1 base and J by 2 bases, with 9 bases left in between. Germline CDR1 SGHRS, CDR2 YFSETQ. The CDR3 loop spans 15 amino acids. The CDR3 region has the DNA TGCGCCAGCAGCTTGAGTCAGCCTAACACCGGGGAGCTGTTTTTT. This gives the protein CASSLSQPNTGELFF.

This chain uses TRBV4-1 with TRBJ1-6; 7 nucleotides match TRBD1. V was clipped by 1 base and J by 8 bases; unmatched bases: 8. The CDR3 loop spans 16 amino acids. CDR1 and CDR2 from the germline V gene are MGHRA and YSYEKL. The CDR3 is CASSQAYQGTDSPLHF. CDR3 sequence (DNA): TGCGCCAGCAGCCAAGCTTATCAGGGGACAGATTCACCCCTCCACTTT.

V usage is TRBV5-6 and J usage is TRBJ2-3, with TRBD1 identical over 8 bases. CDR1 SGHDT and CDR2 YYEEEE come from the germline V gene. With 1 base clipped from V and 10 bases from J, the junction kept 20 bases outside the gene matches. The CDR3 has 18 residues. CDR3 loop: CASSLHLQGDTLALSQYF. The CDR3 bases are TGTGCCAGCAGCTTGCATCTACAGGGGGATACCTTAGCACTGTCGCAGTATTTT.

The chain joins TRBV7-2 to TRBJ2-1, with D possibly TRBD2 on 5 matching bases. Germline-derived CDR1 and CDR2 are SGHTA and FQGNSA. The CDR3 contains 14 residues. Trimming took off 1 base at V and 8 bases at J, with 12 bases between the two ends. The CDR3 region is CASSLDGGGDEQFF. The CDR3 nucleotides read TGTGCCAGCAGCTTAGACGGCGGAGGCGATGAGCAGTTCTTC.

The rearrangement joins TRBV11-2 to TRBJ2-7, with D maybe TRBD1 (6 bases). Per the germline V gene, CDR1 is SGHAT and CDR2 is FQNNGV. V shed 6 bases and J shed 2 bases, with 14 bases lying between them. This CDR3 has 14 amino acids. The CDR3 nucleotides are TGTGCCAGCAGAGGATCGGGACACCCCTACGAGCAGTACTTC. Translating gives CASRGSGHPYEQYF.